A single sample is the source of the 9 T cell receptor beta chains below, sequenced in a study of shared clonotypes between healthy human individuals. It was CD45RO-negative cells, positively selected for CCR7, that made up naive CD8 cells, with terminally differentiated effector memory CD45RA+ cells excluded. Sequencing used immunoSEQ multiplex PCR; TCRdb keeps in-frame clones, though not all of them. The sample holds some 2.1 million clones; 90% to 95% are singletons and the top ten take 1.5% to 2%. The specimen was naive CD8+ T cells from PBMCs. These TCRs come from a man aged 18 to 29 in good health. Some clones in this sample may be carry-over from other donors' samples.

The chain has TRBV27 and TRBJ2-7; the D gene is possibly TRBD1 (5 bases). Germline-derived CDR1 and CDR2 are MNHEY and SMNVEV (reference sequence). The V and J ends lost 7 bases and 0 bases respectively, with 7 bases between them. The CDR3 is 12 residues long. CDR3 nucleotides: TGTGCCAGCACAGGGAACTCCTACGAGCAGTACTTC. Amino acids: CASTGNSYEQYF.

The chain carries TRBV10-1 and TRBJ2-1; TRBD2 matches at 10 bases. The V gene's germline CDR1 is WNHNN and CDR2 SYGVQD (reference sequence). The CDR3 has 15 residues. V was pared by 9 bases and J by 3 bases, with 8 bases of the junction left unmatched. As DNA, the CDR3 is TGCGCCAGTTCTCCGGGACTAGCGCTCTACAATGAGCAGTTCTTC. It codes for CASSPGLALYNEQFF.

The chain carries TRBV5-8 and TRBJ2-3; D not resolved. Trimming left V 2 bases short and J 3 bases short, with 4 bases between. The CDR3 totals 12 residues. Germline CDR1 SGHTS, CDR2 YDEGEE. The CDR3: CASSFQTDTQYF. Written as DNA, the CDR3 is TGTGCCAGCAGCTTCCAAACAGATACGCAGTATTTT. Full variable domain (remainder filled in from reference TRBV5-8 and TRBJ2-3): EAGVTQSPTHLIKTRGQQATLRCSPISGHTSVYWYQQALGLGLQFLLWYDEGEERNRGNFPPRFSGRQFPNYSSELNVNALELEDSALYLCASSFQTDTQYFGPGTRLTVL.

This sequence joins TRBV7-9 and TRBJ2-7; D is uncertain. Germline V gene data show CDR1 as SEHNR and CDR2 as FQNEAQ (reference sequence). The CDR3 totals 12 residues. V shed 5 bases and J shed 5 bases, with 10 bases lying between them. The CDR3 DNA sequence: TGTGCCAGCAGCCTGCCAGAGGACGAGCAGTACTTC. It is translated as CASSLPEDEQYF.

This clone was seen only a few times. CDR3 sequence: CASSGRDYEQYF. CDR3 DNA: TGCGCCAGCAGTGGCCGGGACTACGAGCAGTACTTC. This sequence joins TRBV10-1 and TRBJ2-7; D might be TRBD2 (5 bases). The CDR3 runs to 12 residues. Trimming took off 4 bases at V and 3 bases at J, with 7 bases between the two ends. Per germline, CDR1 WNHNN and CDR2 SYGVQD (reference sequence).

The gene calls are TRBV6-6 and TRBJ1-2, with a tentative D call TRBD1 (5 bases). The germline gives CDR1 MNHNY, CDR2 SVGAGI (reference sequence). V was cut by 2 bases and J by 6 bases, with 7 bases left in between. The CDR3 sequence is 12 residues long. CDR3 loop: CASSYEGHGYTF. The CDR3 DNA sequence: TGTGCCAGCAGTTACGAGGGACATGGCTACACCTTC.

The chain combines TRBV7-3 with TRBJ2-2, with D possibly matching TRBD1 (6 bases). This CDR3 has 14 amino acids. V lost 4 bases and J 5 bases, leaving 11 bases between the germline ends. Germline values: CDR1 SGHTA, CDR2 FQGTGA. CDR3 DNA sequence: TGTGCCAGCAGCTCCCTAGGGGGTACCGGGGAGCTGTTTTTT. Amino acids: CASSSLGGTGELFF.

Notes on this clone: The sample has other DNA sequences that encode this CDR3 too. The CDR3 DNA follows: TGTGCCAGCAGTCCACCAGGGGGCACTGAAGCTTTCTTT. Encoded protein: CASSPPGGTEAFF. The V call is TRBV28, the J call TRBJ1-1, with 7 bases identical to TRBD1. Germline CDR1 MDHEN, CDR2 SYDVKM. V lost 5 bases, J lost 4 bases, and 4 bases stayed unmatched. CDR3 size: 13 residues.

In regard to this clone: Because the CDR3 is missing its conserved closing phenylalanine or tryptophan, this is likely a read error. CDR3 nucleotides: TGTGCCAGCAGTTACCGGACAGGGGTGACTGAAGCTTTCCTT. Protein sequence: CASSYRTGVTEAFL. The rearrangement uses TRBV6-5 and TRBJ1-1; 9 nucleotides agree with TRBD1. Germline V gene data show CDR1 as MNHEY and CDR2 as SVGAGI. The CDR3 totals 14 residues. V shed 2 bases and J 5 bases; nucleotides not matched to a gene: 3.